These 19 T cell receptor beta chains originate from one sample sequenced in a study of cytomegalovirus exposure and HLA in healthy donors. The PCR used 60 Vbeta and 13 Jbeta primers. The method was immunoSEQ multiplex PCR; TCRdb's version includes in-frame clones alone and lacks a portion of them. The table includes 66,000 or so clones, roughly 90% detected once. What was sequenced was PBMCs. The origin of the receptors is a young man in good health and CMV-seropositive.

This chain uses TRBV30 with TRBJ2-2, with 8 bases lining up with TRBD2. Trimming cost V 4 bases and J 8 bases; bases outside gene matches: 6. The germline gives CDR1 GTSNPN, CDR2 SVGIG (reference sequence). CDR3 length equals 13 residues. CDR3 in amino acids: CAWTREGLGELFF. Written as DNA, the CDR3 is TGTGCCTGGACTCGGGAGGGCCTTGGGGAGCTGTTTTTT.

The rearrangement uses TRBV29-1 and TRBJ1-1; perhaps TRBD1 as D (6 bases). V lost 4 bases, J lost 4 bases, and 19 bases lay in between. The germline gives CDR1 SQVTM, CDR2 ANQGSEA. The CDR3 has 15 amino acids. The chain's CDR3 is CSVGGPERGGTEAFF. CDR3 sequence (DNA): TGCAGCGTTGGAGGGCCGGAGAGAGGGGGCACTGAAGCTTTCTTT.

The J gene is TRBJ2-5, the V gene TRBV11-3; weak D call: TRBD2 (5 bases). The DNA end is a closer match to TRBJ2-7, so the J assignment may be wrong. The CDR3 spans 13 residues. Germline V gives CDR1 SGHNT, CDR2 YENEEA. The CDR3 DNA reads as TGTGCCAGCAGCCAAACCCGGGACTACGAGCAGTACTTC. Protein product: CASSQTRDYEQYF.

The V and J genes are TRBV27 and TRBJ1-2; TRBD1 is a possible D gene (6 bases). Trimming shortened V by 3 bases and J by 7 bases, and 12 bases separated the two germline ends. This CDR3 is built from 13 residues. The germline CDR1 and CDR2 sequences are MNHEY and SMNVEV (reference sequence). This CDR3 reads CASSLIRGTGYTF. Here the CDR3 DNA reads TGTGCCAGCAGTTTGATAAGGGGGACTGGCTACACCTTC.

This rearrangement joins TRBV5-1 to TRBJ1-1; no clear D. The germline gives CDR1 SGHRS, CDR2 YFSETQ. The CDR3 is 14 amino acids. Trimming pared 3 bases from V and 3 bases from J, leaving 12 bases between. DNA of the CDR3: TGCGCCAGCAGCTCGTACTTTCAGGACACTGAAGCTTTCTTT. Translating gives CASSSYFQDTEAFF.

The chain joins TRBV9 to TRBJ1-1; D not resolved. CDR1 is SGDLS and CDR2 is YYNGEE in the germline V gene. The germline V and J ends were trimmed by 0 bases and 0 bases, with 9 bases remaining between them. The CDR3 spans 15 residues. This CDR3 reads CASSVVGGLNTEAFF. Here the CDR3 DNA reads TGTGCCAGCAGCGTAGTAGGAGGATTGAACACTGAAGCTTTCTTT.

The genes are TRBV2 and TRBJ1-1, with a tentative D call TRBD1 (5 bases). Between the trimmed V and J ends, which lost 5 bases and 4 bases, there was a span of 20 bases. Germline values: CDR1 SNHLY, CDR2 FYNNEI. The CDR3 is 16 residues long. The CDR3 bases are TGTGCCAGCAGTCACTATCCACGCGGGGCTTTCACTGAAGCTTTCTTT. It codes for CASSHYPRGAFTEAFF. The full variable domain, its missing parts supplied by reference TRBV2 and TRBJ1-1, is EPEVTQTPSHQVTQMGQEVILRCVPISNHLYFYWYRQILGQKVEFLVSFYNNEISEKSEIFDDQFSVERPDGSNFTLKIRSTKLEDSAMYFCASSHYPRGAFTEAFFGQGTRLTVV.

This sequence joins TRBV30 and TRBJ1-6; perhaps TRBD1 as D (5 bases). Trimming cost V 5 bases and J 12 bases, with 14 bases left between them. The CDR3 loop spans 12 amino acids. The germline gives CDR1 GTSNPN, CDR2 SVGIG (reference sequence). The CDR3 protein is CAWGPVGGPLHF. CDR3 in DNA: TGTGCCTGGGGGCCCGTGGGGGGACCCCTCCACTTT.

V is TRBV28 and J is TRBJ2-5, with 8 nucleotides matching TRBD2. The J call may be mistaken, given a closer DNA end match to TRBJ2-7. CDR1 and CDR2 from the germline V gene are MDHEN and SYDVKM. This CDR3 contains 15 residues. CDR3 region: CASSPEREPSYEQYF. Here the CDR3 DNA reads TGTGCCAGCAGTCCTGAGCGGGAGCCCTCCTACGAGCAGTACTTC.

The V call is TRBV4-3, the J call TRBJ1-2; a weak D match, TRBD1 (6 bases). The CDR3 extends over 16 amino acids. V was trimmed by 0 bases and J by 4 bases, leaving 15 bases between them. Germline V gives CDR1 LGHNA, CDR2 YSLEER. Here the CDR3 DNA reads TGCGCCAGCAGCCAAGATTCGGAACAGGGCGGCTATGGCTACACCTTC. It is translated as CASSQDSEQGGYGYTF.

The rearrangement uses TRBV19 and TRBJ2-2, with D possibly matching TRBD1 (6 bases). The CDR3 consists of 15 residues. V was clipped by 3 bases and J by 3 bases, with 11 bases between them. Germline V gene data show CDR1 as LNHDA and CDR2 as SQIVND (reference sequence). CDR3 loop: CASSITGLDTGELFF. The CDR3 DNA reads as TGTGCCAGTAGTATTACAGGGTTGGACACCGGGGAGCTGTTTTTT.

This chain connects TRBV25-1 to TRBJ2-7; 10 bases align to TRBD2. The CDR3 extends over 16 amino acids. The junction had 6 bases not matched to a gene; V was cut back by 3 bases and J by 1 base. Germline CDR1 is MGHDK and CDR2 is SYGVNS. CDR3: CASSESTSGASYEQYF. The CDR3, as DNA: TGTGCCAGCAGTGAGTCCACTAGCGGGGCATCCTACGAGCAGTACTTC.

This chain connects TRBV6-1 to TRBJ1-2; 7 nucleotides line up with TRBD1. V shed 7 bases and J 4 bases; nucleotides not matched to a gene: 9. The germline gives CDR1 MNHNS, CDR2 SASEGT. The CDR3 has 14 amino acids. The CDR3 is CASKGQTISYGYTF. For the CDR3, the DNA is TGTGCCAGCAAGGGACAGACTATAAGCTATGGCTACACCTTC.

The genes are TRBV11-3 and TRBJ2-5, with D possibly TRBD2 on 6 matching bases. This CDR3 has 15 amino acids. The V end lost 0 bases, the J end lost 3 bases, and 11 bases lay between the germline ends. From germline, CDR1 is SGHNT and CDR2 YENEEA. The CDR3 nucleotides read TGTGCCAGCAGCTTAGATCCGGGACTCAAAGAGACCCAGTACTTC. Protein sequence: CASSLDPGLKETQYF.

The CDR3 DNA is TGTGCCAGCAGCTTCGGACAGTTATACAATGAGCAGTTCTTC. This codes for CASSFGQLYNEQFF. The V and J genes are TRBV5-4 and TRBJ2-1; the D gene is possibly TRBD1 (6 bases). The CDR3 spans 14 residues. CDR1 is SGHNT, CDR2 YYREEE, per germline (reference sequence). V lost 2 bases, J lost 4 bases, and 10 bases lay in between.

The rearrangement joins TRBV29-1 to TRBJ1-5; TRBD1 aligns across 7 bases. This CDR3 region has 14 residues. V lost 4 bases, J lost 7 bases, and 10 bases stayed unmatched. Germline V gene lookup returns CDR1 SQVTM and CDR2 ANQGSEA. CDR3 in DNA: TGCAGCGTTGCATCGGCAGGGGGAAGCCAGCCCCAGCATTTT. Translating it yields CSVASAGGSQPQHF. Together with reference TRBV29-1 and TRBJ1-5, the CDR3 gives the full variable domain: SAVISQKPSRDICQRGTSLTIQCQVDSQVTMMFWYRQQPGQSLTLIATANQGSEATYESGFVIDKFPISRPNLTFSTLTVSNMSPEDSSIYLCSVASAGGSQPQHFGDGTRLSIL.

The chain's CDR3 is CASSQGDRGGELFF. In nucleotides, the CDR3 is TGTGCCAGCAGCCAAGGGGACAGAGGCGGGGAGCTGTTTTTT. The V call is TRBV7-3, the J call TRBJ2-2, with 7 bases matching TRBD1. Trimming at V came to 5 bases and at J to 7 bases, leaving 7 bases not matched to a gene. Germline CDR1 reads SGHTA; CDR2 reads FQGTGA. The CDR3 runs to 14 residues.

CDR3 loop: CASSASEVTYEQYF. The CDR3, as DNA: TGTGCCAGCAGTGCCTCCGAGGTGACCTACGAGCAGTACTTC. This chain uses TRBV2 with TRBJ2-7; D unclear. The V gene's germline CDR1 is SNHLY and CDR2 FYNNEI. The length of the CDR3 is 14 residues. Trimming left V 4 bases short and J 2 bases short, with 12 bases between.

The genes are TRBV11-2 and TRBJ2-2; tentatively, D is TRBD2 (5 bases). This CDR3 contains 14 residues. V was clipped by 2 bases and J by 5 bases, with 9 bases between them. Germline assignment: CDR1 SGHAT and CDR2 FQNNGV. The CDR3, as DNA: TGTGCCAGCAGCTTAAATCCGGGAACCGGGGAGCTGTTTTTT. This gives the protein CASSLNPGTGELFF.